Presented here are 16 T cell receptor beta chains from one specimen sequenced in a study of CD8+ T cells in alopecia areata. RNA was isolated and reverse transcribed to cDNA, the sequencing template. The assay was immunoSEQ multiplex PCR, and TCRdb's table has in-frame clones only and misses some. The sample comprises 170,000 or so clones, roughly 60% of which are singletons, and 1.7% rests with the top ten. Specimen: CD4+ T cells sorted from blood, collected at week 0. Every receptor here comes from a human donor with alopecia areata.

This clone was seen a few times. This rearrangement joins TRBV25-1 to TRBJ1-2, with D maybe TRBD1 (5 bases). V lost 4 bases and J 3 bases, leaving 18 bases between the germline ends. CDR1 is MGHDK, CDR2 SYGVNS, per germline. The CDR3 runs 16 residues. In DNA, the CDR3 is TGTGCCAGCAGTGCTCGGGACGGCCGGGGGGACTATGGCTACACCTTC. Protein product: CASSARDGRGDYGYTF.

The chain employs TRBV29-1 and TRBJ2-5, with D possibly TRBD1 on 6 matching bases. The V gene's germline CDR1 is SQVTM and CDR2 ANQGSEA. The CDR3 sequence is 12 residues long. Trimming removed 6 bases from V and 4 bases from J, with 12 bases in between. The CDR3 nucleotides read TGCAGCGTAGCACAGGGATCAGAGACCCAGTACTTC. Its translation is CSVAQGSETQYF.

This chain connects TRBV7-9 to TRBJ2-7; 9 nucleotides match TRBD2. Germline assignment: CDR1 SEHNR and CDR2 FQNEAQ (reference sequence). The CDR3 consists of 15 residues. The trim removed 5 bases at V and 2 bases at J, leaving 7 bases unmatched. The DNA of the CDR3 is TGTGCCAGCAGCATGATAAGCGGGGGGACCTACGAGCAGTACTTC. This sequence encodes CASSMISGGTYEQYF.

J is TRBJ2-1 and V is TRBV5-6, with unresolved D. The CDR3 runs to 11 residues. Per germline, CDR1 SGHDT and CDR2 YYEEEE. Trimming removed 3 bases from V and 7 bases from J, with 5 bases in between. The CDR3 DNA reads TGTGCCAGCAGCTGGGGAAATGAGCAGTTCTTC. This codes for CASSWGNEQFF. Using reference TRBV5-6 and TRBJ2-1 for the parts outside the CDR3, the full variable domain is DAGVTQSPTHLIKTRGQQVTLRCSPKSGHDTVSWYQQALGQGPQFIFQYYEEEERQRGNFPDRFSGHQFPNYSSELNVNALLLGDSALYLCASSWGNEQFFGPGTRLTVL.

The chain links TRBV4-3 to TRBJ1-2, with D uncertain. Trimming took 0 bases from V and 8 from J, leaving 13 bases between them. CDR1 is LGHNA and CDR2 is YSLEER in the germline V gene. The CDR3 sequence is 14 residues long. The CDR3 loop is CASSQDRGKRGYTF. As DNA, the CDR3 is TGCGCCAGCAGCCAAGATAGAGGGAAGAGGGGCTACACCTTC.

This clone has a handful of counts. The chain recombines TRBV5-1 with TRBJ1-2; possibly TRBD1 for D (6 bases). This CDR3 is built from 15 residues. Trimming removed 0 bases from V and 4 bases from J, with 13 bases in between. Germline-derived CDR1 and CDR2 are SGHRS and YFSETQ. The CDR3 DNA sequence: TGCGCCAGCAGCTTGGGACAGGATTTTCTCTATGGCTACACCTTC. Encoded protein: CASSLGQDFLYGYTF. Supplemented by reference TRBV5-1 and TRBJ1-2, the full variable domain reads KAGVTQTPRYLIKTRGQQVTLSCSPISGHRSVSWYQQTPGQGLQFLFEYFSETQRNKGNFPGRFSGRQFSNSRSEMNVSTLELGDSALYLCASSLGQDFLYGYTFGSGTRLTVV.

The chain joins TRBV7-2 to TRBJ2-6; D might be TRBD1 (5 bases). Trimming stripped 5 bases from V and 2 bases from J, with 10 bases between. This CDR3 comprises 15 residues. Germline CDR1 reads SGHTA; CDR2 reads FQGNSA. CDR3 in amino acids: CASSPGFAGANVLTF. The CDR3, as DNA: TGTGCCAGCAGCCCAGGGTTCGCTGGGGCCAACGTCCTGACTTTC. Variable domain in full (rest from reference TRBV7-2 and TRBJ2-6): GAGVSQSPSNKVTEKGKDVELRCDPISGHTALYWYRQSLGQGLEFLIYFQGNSAPDKSGLPSDRFSAERTGGSVSTLTIQRTQQEDSAVYLCASSPGFAGANVLTFGAGSRLTVL.

This chain uses TRBV27 with TRBJ2-3; TRBD2 agrees at 8 bases. Germline V gene data show CDR1 as MNHEY and CDR2 as SMNVEV (reference sequence). The junction had 8 bases not matched to a gene; V was cut back by 3 bases and J by 0 bases. This CDR3 has 17 amino acids. CDR3 in DNA: TGTGCCAGCAGTTTTCTCTCGGGGGGGACTAGCACAGATACGCAGTATTTT. It translates to CASSFLSGGTSTDTQYF.

The chain recombines TRBV15 with TRBJ1-3; TRBD1 aligns across 7 bases. Germline V lookup: CDR1 LNHNV, CDR2 YYDKDF (reference sequence). CDR3 size: 16 residues. V shed 1 base and J 0 bases; nucleotides not matched to a gene: 3. CDR3 bases: TGTGCCACCAGCAGAGCGGGACAGATCTCTGGAAACACCATATATTTT. Translated: CATSRAGQISGNTIYF. Filled out from reference TRBV15 and TRBJ1-3, the complete variable domain reads DAMVIQNPRYQVTQFGKPVTLSCSQTLNHNVMYWYQQKSSQAPKLLFHYYDKDFNNEADTPDNFQSRRPNTSFCFLDIRSPGLGDTAMYLCATSRAGQISGNTIYFGEGSWLTVV.

The J gene is TRBJ2-5, the V gene TRBV7-7; D unresolved. The V gene lost 0 bases and the J gene lost 7 bases, with 9 bases spanning the gap. CDR1 SSHAT and CDR2 FNYEAQ come from the germline V gene (reference sequence). The CDR3 is 13 amino acids. The CDR3 sequence is CASSLAHGGTQYF. CDR3 nucleotides: TGTGCCAGCAGCTTAGCTCACGGCGGGACCCAGTACTTC.

The rearrangement links TRBV15 to TRBJ2-2; D unclear. This CDR3 contains 15 residues. Trimming shortened V by 0 bases and J by 5 bases, and 10 bases separated the two germline ends. Germline V CDR1 and CDR2: LNHNV, YYDKDF (reference sequence). The CDR3 coding sequence is TGTGCCACCAGCAGAGAACAGATCCCAACCGGGGAGCTGTTTTTT. Its protein is CATSREQIPTGELFF.

J is TRBJ1-2 and V is TRBV30, with unresolved D. Germline CDR1 reads GTSNPN; CDR2 reads SVGIG (reference sequence). V lost 2 bases, J lost 8 bases, and 9 bases lay in between. This CDR3 is built from 11 residues. This CDR3 is CAWSRFGGYTF. CDR3 nucleotide sequence: TGTGCCTGGAGTAGGTTCGGAGGCTACACCTTC.

Only a few counts were recorded for this clone. V usage is TRBV4-1 and J usage is TRBJ1-6; weak D call: TRBD1 (6 bases). The V end was cut by 6 bases, the J end by 4 bases, with 16 bases between. The CDR3 spans 16 residues. Germline CDR1 reads MGHRA; CDR2 reads YSYEKL. CDR3 amino acids: CASRLGGTTYNSPLHF. For the CDR3, the DNA is TGCGCCAGCAGGTTAGGGGGGACTACTTATAATTCACCCCTCCACTTT.

V gene TRBV18 combines with J gene TRBJ2-3, with D hard to call. The CDR3 totals 11 residues. Germline V gene lookup returns CDR1 KGHSH and CDR2 LQKENI. V lost 2 bases to trimming and J lost 6 bases, with 3 bases between them. In DNA form, the CDR3 reads TGTGCCAGCTCACCAGGGGATACGCAGTATTTT. This codes for CASSPGDTQYF.

This clone was found a few times. CDR3 bases: TGCGCCAGCAGTCTAGAAAGTACCGGTTTGGGTGAGCAGTTCTTC. The encoded protein is CASSLESTGLGEQFF. The rearrangement links TRBV5-1 to TRBJ2-1, with D unclear. The CDR3 has 15 residues. Between the trimmed V and J ends, which lost 5 bases and 9 bases, there was a span of 21 bases. Germline V CDR1 and CDR2: SGHRS, YFSETQ.

The CDR3 loop is CASKGNSNTGELFF. DNA of the CDR3: TGTGCCAGCAAGGGAAACAGTAACACCGGGGAGCTGTTTTTT. The V gene is TRBV25-1, the J gene TRBJ2-2; D call uncertain. CDR1 is MGHDK, CDR2 SYGVNS, per germline. The CDR3 runs 14 residues. Trimming took 7 bases from V and 2 from J, leaving 11 bases between them.